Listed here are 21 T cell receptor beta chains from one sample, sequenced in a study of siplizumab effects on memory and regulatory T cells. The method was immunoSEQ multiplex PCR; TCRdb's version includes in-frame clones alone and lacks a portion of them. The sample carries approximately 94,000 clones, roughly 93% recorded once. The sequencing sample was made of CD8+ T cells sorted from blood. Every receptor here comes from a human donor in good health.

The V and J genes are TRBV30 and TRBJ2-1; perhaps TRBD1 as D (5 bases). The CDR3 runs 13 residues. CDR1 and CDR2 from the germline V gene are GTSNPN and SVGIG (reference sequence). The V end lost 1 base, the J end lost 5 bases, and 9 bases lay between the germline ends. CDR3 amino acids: CAWSAQVNNEQFF. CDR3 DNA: TGTGCCTGGAGTGCACAGGTCAACAATGAGCAGTTCTTC. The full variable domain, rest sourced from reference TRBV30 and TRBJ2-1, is SQTIHQWPATLVQPVGSPLSLECTVEGTSNPNLYWYRQAAGRGLQLLFYSVGIGQISSEVPQNLSASRPQDRQFILSSKKLLLSDSGFYLCAWSAQVNNEQFFGPGTRLTVL.

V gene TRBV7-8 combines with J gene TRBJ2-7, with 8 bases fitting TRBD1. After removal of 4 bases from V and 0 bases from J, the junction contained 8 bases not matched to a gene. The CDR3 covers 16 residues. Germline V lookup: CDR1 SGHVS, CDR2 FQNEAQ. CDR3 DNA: TGTGCCAGCAGCTCACCTAGACAGGGGCACTCCTACGAGCAGTACTTC. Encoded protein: CASSSPRQGHSYEQYF.

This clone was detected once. The CDR3 bases are TGTGCCAGCAAACTGGGACTCCTTAGCACAGATACGCAGTATTTT. It is translated as CASKLGLLSTDTQYF. This chain uses TRBV9 with TRBJ2-3; tentatively, D is TRBD2 (6 bases). V was cut by 6 bases and J by 0 bases, with 14 bases left in between. The length of the CDR3 is 15 residues. Germline V lookup: CDR1 SGDLS, CDR2 YYNGEE.

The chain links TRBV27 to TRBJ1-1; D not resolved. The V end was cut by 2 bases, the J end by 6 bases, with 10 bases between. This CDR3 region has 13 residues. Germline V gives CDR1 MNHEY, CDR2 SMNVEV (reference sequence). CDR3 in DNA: TGTGCCAGCAGTTTAAATTCTAGGGCTGAAGCTTTCTTT. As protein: CASSLNSRAEAFF.

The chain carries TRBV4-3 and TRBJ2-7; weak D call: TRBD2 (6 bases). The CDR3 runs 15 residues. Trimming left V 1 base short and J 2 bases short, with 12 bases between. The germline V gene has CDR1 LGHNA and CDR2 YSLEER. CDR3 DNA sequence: TGCGCCAGCAGCCAAGTGGTTAGCGGAACCTACGAGCAGTACTTC. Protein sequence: CASSQVVSGTYEQYF.

This CDR3 reads CASSLNQGGNSPLHF. CDR3 DNA sequence: TGTGCCAGCAGCTTGAATCAGGGGGGCAATTCACCCCTCCACTTT. J is TRBJ1-6 and V is TRBV7-9, with 7 bases matching TRBD1. Germline V gene data show CDR1 as SEHNR and CDR2 as FQNEAQ (reference sequence). After removal of 3 bases from V and 7 bases from J, the junction contained 6 bases not matched to a gene. This CDR3 spans 15 amino acids.

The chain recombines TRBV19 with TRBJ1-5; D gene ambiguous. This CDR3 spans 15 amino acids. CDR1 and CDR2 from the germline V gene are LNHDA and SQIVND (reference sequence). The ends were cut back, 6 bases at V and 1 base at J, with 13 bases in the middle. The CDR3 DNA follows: TGTGCCAGTAGAGAAGCGTGGATGAGCAATCAGCCCCAGCATTTT. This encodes CASREAWMSNQPQHF.

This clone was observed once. CDR3 loop: CASSLEQGLKNIQYF. CDR3 sequence (DNA): TGTGCCAGCAGCTTGGAACAGGGACTCAAAAACATTCAGTACTTC. The genes are TRBV5-5 and TRBJ2-4, with D possibly called TRBD1 or TRBD2 (6 bases each). Deletions cut 0 bases from V and 3 bases from J, with 10 bases between. CDR3 length: 15 amino acids. The germline V gene encodes CDR1 SGHKS and CDR2 YYEKEE (reference sequence).

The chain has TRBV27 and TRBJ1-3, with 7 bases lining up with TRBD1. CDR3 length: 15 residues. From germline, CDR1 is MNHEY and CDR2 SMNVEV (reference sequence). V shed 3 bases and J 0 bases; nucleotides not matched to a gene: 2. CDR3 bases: TGTGCCAGCAGTTTGGACAGGAGCTCTGGAAACACCATATATTTT. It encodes CASSLDRSSGNTIYF.

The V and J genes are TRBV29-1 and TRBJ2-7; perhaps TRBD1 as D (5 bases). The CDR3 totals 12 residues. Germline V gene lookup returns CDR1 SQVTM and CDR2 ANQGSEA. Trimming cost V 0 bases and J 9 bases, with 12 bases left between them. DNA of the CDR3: TGCAGCGTTGAAGATCCAGGGTCCTGGCAGTACTTC. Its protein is CSVEDPGSWQYF.

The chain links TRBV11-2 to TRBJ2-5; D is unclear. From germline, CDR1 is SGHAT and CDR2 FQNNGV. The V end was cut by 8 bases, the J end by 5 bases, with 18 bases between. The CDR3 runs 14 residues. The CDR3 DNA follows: TGTGCCAGCTGCCCCTCTTCCCACCGGGAGACCCAGTACTTC. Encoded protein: CASCPSSHRETQYF. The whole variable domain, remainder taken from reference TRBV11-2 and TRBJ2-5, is EAGVAQSPRYKIIEKRQSVAFWCNPISGHATLYWYQQILGQGPKLLIQFQNNGVVDDSQLPKDRFSAERLKGVDSTLKIQPAKLEDSAVYLCASCPSSHRETQYFGPGTRLLVL.

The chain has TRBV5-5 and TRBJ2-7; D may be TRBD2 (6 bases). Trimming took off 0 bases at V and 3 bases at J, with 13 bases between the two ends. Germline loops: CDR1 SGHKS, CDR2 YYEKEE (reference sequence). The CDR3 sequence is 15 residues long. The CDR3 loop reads CASSLGAGPFYEQYF. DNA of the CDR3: TGTGCCAGCAGCTTGGGTGCGGGACCCTTCTACGAGCAGTACTTC.

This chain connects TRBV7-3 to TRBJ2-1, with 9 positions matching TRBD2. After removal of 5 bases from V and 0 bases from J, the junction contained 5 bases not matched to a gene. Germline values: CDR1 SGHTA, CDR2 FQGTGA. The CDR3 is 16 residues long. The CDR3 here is CASSISGSLSYNEQFF. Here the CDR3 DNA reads TGTGCCAGCAGCATTAGCGGGAGCCTCTCCTACAATGAGCAGTTCTTC.

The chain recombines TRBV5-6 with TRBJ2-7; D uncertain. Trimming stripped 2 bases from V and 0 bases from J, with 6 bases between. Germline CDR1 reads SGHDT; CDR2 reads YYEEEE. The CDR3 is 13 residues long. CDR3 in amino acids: CASSFPSSYEQYF. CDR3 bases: TGTGCCAGCAGCTTTCCCAGCTCCTACGAGCAGTACTTC.

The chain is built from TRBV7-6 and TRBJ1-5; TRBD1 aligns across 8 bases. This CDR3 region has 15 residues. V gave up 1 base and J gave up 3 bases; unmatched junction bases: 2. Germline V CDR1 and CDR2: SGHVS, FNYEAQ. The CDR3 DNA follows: TGTGCCAGCAGCTTAGGGACAGGGCCCAATCAGCCCCAGCATTTT. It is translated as CASSLGTGPNQPQHF.

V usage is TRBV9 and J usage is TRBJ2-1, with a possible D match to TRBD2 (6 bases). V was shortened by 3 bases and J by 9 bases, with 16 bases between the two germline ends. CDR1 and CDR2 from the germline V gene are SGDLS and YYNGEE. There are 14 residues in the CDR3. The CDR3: CASSEAGWMGEQFF. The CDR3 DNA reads TGTGCCAGCAGCGAGGCGGGGTGGATGGGTGAGCAGTTCTTC.

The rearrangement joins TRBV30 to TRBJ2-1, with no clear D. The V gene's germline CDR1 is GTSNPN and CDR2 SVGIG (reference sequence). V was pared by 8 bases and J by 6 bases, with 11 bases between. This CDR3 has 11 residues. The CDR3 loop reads CAGQIGNEQFF. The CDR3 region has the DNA TGTGCCGGCCAAATTGGCAATGAGCAGTTCTTC.

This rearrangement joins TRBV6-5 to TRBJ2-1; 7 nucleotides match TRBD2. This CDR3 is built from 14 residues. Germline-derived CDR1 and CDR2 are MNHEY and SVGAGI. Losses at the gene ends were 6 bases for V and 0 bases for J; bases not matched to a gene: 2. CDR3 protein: CASRAGSSYNEQFF. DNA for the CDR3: TGTGCCAGCAGAGCGGGGAGCTCCTACAATGAGCAGTTCTTC.

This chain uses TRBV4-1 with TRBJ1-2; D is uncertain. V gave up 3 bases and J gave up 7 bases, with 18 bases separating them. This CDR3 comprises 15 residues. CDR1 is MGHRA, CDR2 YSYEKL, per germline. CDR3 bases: TGCGCCAGCAGCCATGTCGGATCAAGCCCAGCTGGCTACACCTTC. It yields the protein CASSHVGSSPAGYTF.

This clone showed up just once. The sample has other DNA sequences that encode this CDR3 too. CDR3 protein: CSARTGVEQYF. The CDR3 DNA follows: TGCAGTGCTAGGACAGGGGTCGAGCAGTACTTC. The chain uses TRBV20-1 and TRBJ2-7; 8 positions match TRBD1. CDR1 DFQATT and CDR2 SNEGSKA come from the germline V gene (reference sequence). CDR3 length: 11 residues. V was clipped by 3 bases and J by 6 bases; unmatched bases: 1.

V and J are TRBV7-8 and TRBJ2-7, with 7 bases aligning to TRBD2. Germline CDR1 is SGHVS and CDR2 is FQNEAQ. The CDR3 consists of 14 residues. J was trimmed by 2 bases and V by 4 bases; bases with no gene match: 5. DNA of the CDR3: TGTGCCAGCAGCTCGCTGGGACTAACCTACGAGCAGTACTTC. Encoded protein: CASSSLGLTYEQYF.